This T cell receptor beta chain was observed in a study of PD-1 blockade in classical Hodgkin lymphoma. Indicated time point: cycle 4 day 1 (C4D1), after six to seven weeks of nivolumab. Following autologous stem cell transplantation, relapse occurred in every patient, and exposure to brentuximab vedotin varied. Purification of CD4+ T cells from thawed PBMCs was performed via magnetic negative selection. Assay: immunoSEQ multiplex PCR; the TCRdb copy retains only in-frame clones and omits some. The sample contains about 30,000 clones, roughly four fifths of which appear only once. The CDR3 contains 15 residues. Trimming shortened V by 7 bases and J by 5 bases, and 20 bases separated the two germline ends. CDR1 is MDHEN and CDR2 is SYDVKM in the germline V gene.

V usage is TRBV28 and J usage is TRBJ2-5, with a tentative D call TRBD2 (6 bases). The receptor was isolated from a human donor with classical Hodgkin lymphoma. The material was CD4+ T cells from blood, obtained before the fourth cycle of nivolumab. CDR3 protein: CASTAPGTRRETQYF. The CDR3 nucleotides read TGTGCCAGCACCGCCCCCGGGACTCGGAGGGAGACCCAGTACTTC.